Below, one T cell receptor beta chain is given with its context. Antigen: not known. The source of the sample is a study of cytomegalovirus exposure and HLA in healthy donors. Study at large: A prior study identified 120 million or so unique TCR beta sequences from 180 million or so T cells.

CDR1 is SGHDN and CDR2 is FVKESK in the germline V gene. There are 22 residues in the CDR3. The junction had 21 bases not matched to a gene; V was cut back by 1 base and J by 0 bases. PCR amplification relied on 60 Vbeta primers (plus 13 Jbeta primers). Produced via immunoSEQ multiplex PCR; TCRdb's table is partial and in-frame only. The table has more than 65,000 clones, about 80% seen once. Overall study results and limits: In a later analysis, compared with equally common non-associated chains, HLA-associated beta chains were more expanded. In a later analysis, across HLA loci, associated TCR counts were highest for DRB1, lowest for HLA-C. As confirmed in vitro, a few CMV-associated chains were specific for CMV antigens.

Source material: PBMCs. The rearrangement links TRBV14 to TRBJ2-1; 7 bases align to TRBD2. This receptor was obtained from a female donor in good health and CMV-seronegative. Here the CDR3 reads CASSQVMGLAVPFLSSYNEQFF. The CDR3 DNA sequence: TGTGCCAGCAGCCAAGTAATGGGGCTAGCGGTTCCGTTTCTCAGCTCCTACAATGAGCAGTTCTTC.